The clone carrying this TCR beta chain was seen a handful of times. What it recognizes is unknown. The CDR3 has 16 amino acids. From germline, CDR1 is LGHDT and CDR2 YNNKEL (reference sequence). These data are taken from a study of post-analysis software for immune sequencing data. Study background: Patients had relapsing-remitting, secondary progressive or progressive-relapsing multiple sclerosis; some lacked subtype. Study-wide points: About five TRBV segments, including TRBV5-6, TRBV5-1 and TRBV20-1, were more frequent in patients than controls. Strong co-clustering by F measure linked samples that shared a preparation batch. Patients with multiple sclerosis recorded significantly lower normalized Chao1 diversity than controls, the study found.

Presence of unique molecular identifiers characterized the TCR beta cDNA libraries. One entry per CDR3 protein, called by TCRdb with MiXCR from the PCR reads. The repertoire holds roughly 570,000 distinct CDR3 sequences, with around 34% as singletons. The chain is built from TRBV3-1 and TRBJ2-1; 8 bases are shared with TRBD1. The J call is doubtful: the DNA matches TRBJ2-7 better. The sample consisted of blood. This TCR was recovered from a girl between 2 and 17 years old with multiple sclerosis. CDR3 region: CASSQIRQGAYNEQYF. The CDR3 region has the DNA TGTGCCAGCAGCCAAATTCGCCAGGGGGCCTACAATGAGCAGTACTTC.